The entry that follows covers one T cell receptor (beta chain) sequence. Its antigen remains unknown. Sequencing was performed with immunoSEQ multiplex PCR; in TCRdb, only in-frame clones are kept and a portion is missing. The sample includes roughly 250,000 clones, over 85% seen only once; the top ten take approximately 0.52%. Germline CDR1 is SNHLY and CDR2 is FYNNEI. The V and J ends lost 2 bases and 7 bases respectively, with 11 bases between them. This CDR3 spans 13 amino acids. The data stem from a study of T cell responses to AZD1222 COVID-19 vaccine. Overall study results and limits: With two AZD1222 doses given, Spike-specific TCR breadth and depth both rose.

The rearrangement joins TRBV2 to TRBJ1-1; D not certain. Sample: peripheral blood, taken on day 0 of AZD1222 vaccination. The clonotype was recovered from an adult in good health. The CDR3 DNA reads TGTGCCAGCAGTGAAAATTTGAGGAGTGAAGCTTTCTTT. Translating it yields CASSENLRSEAFF. The variable domain in full, with the rest retrieved from reference TRBV2 and TRBJ1-1, is EPEVTQTPSHQVTQMGQEVILRCVPISNHLYFYWYRQILGQKVEFLVSFYNNEISEKSEIFDDQFSVERPDGSNFTLKIRSTKLEDSAMYFCASSENLRSEAFFGQGTRLTVV.